The subject of this entry is one T cell receptor beta chain. The sample originates from a study of CD8 T cells in Susac syndrome. Whole-study context: Susac syndrome patients were untreated, on corticosteroids with some adding intravenous immunoglobulin, or on intravenous immunoglobulin only.

In germline, CDR1 is SEHNR, CDR2 FQNEAQ (reference sequence). The CDR3 runs to 14 residues. Unmatched junction bases numbered 7, after V lost 5 bases and J lost 6 bases. RNA in amounts of roughly 0.5 to 1 ug was reverse transcribed with random hexamers. A single record per CDR3 protein comes from TCRdb applying MiXCR to the immunoSEQ multiplex PCR reads. The sample lists roughly 180,000 distinct CDR3 sequences; about 93% were seen once. The J gene is TRBJ2-7, the V gene TRBV7-9; 10 bases line up with TRBD1. This clonotype was sampled from a human donor with Susac syndrome. Source material: CD4+ T cells from PBMCs. This chain's CDR3 is CASSTGTGASEQYF. The CDR3 DNA reads TGTGCCAGCAGCACAGGGACAGGGGCATCCGAGCAGTACTTC.